A single sample is the source of the 21 T cell receptor beta chains below, sequenced in a study of T-cell memory formation after mild COVID-19. TCRdb used MiXCR to reprocess the 5' RACE reads, holding one entry per CDR3 protein. This table holds approximately 390,000 distinct CDR3 sequences, roughly 15% found once. Sequencing was performed on PBMCs or a T cell subset sorted from them (not recorded which). The origin of the receptors is a man younger than 35 who had mild COVID-19 (a few samples of this study predate the infection). Cell type and time point are not known.

CDR3 DNA sequence: TGTGCCAGCAGCACCCCCGGGGACCGGAGCTCCTACGAGCAGTACGTC. This encodes CASSTPGDRSSYEQYV. The chain joins TRBV5-5 to TRBJ2-7; D may correspond to TRBD1 or TRBD2 (5 bases each). Germline V gene lookup returns CDR1 SGHKS and CDR2 YYEKEE (reference sequence). This CDR3 has 16 amino acids. V was clipped by 4 bases and J by 0 bases, with 17 bases between them.

A few counts support this clonotype. This chain links TRBV5-1 with TRBJ1-5; TRBD1 might be the D (6 bases). This CDR3 is built from 17 residues. CDR1 and CDR2 (germline): SGHRS, YFSETQ. V dropped 0 bases and J dropped 0 bases, with 13 bases sitting between them. The CDR3 DNA reads as TGCGCCAGCAGCTTGGCCGGGGAACAGGGTAGCAATCAGCCCCAGCATTTT. It yields the protein CASSLAGEQGSNQPQHF.

In its sample, this clonotype was seen many times. The chain is built from TRBV7-8 and TRBJ2-5; possibly TRBD2 for D (5 bases). CDR1 and CDR2 (germline): SGHVS, FQNEAQ. The CDR3 covers 13 residues. V was shortened by 10 bases and J by 1 base, with 13 bases between the two germline ends. The CDR3 loop reads CATNPGSQETQYF. In DNA form, the CDR3 reads TGTGCCACCAATCCGGGGAGCCAAGAGACCCAGTACTTC.

The chain has TRBV12-3 or TRBV12-4 and TRBJ1-6; 9 bases match TRBD1. This CDR3 contains 15 residues. Trimming removed 6 bases from V and 10 bases from J; junction bases left unmatched: 10. The CDR3 sequence is CASSQVPGQGSPLHF. Written as DNA, the CDR3 is TGTGCCAGCAGCCAAGTCCCGGGACAGGGATCACCCCTCCACTTT.

The V call is TRBV5-1, the J call TRBJ2-1; D tentatively fits TRBD1 or TRBD2 (5 bases each). From germline, CDR1 is SGHRS and CDR2 YFSETQ. The CDR3 sequence is 13 residues long. The V end was cut by 4 bases, the J end by 10 bases, with 15 bases between. CDR3 amino acids: CASSAGTAPEQFF. The CDR3 coding sequence is TGCGCCAGCAGCGCCGGGACGGCACCAGAGCAGTTCTTC.

This clonotype was observed at least ten times. V is TRBV27 and J is TRBJ1-1; D is possibly TRBD1 (5 bases). Germline CDR1 reads MNHEY; CDR2 reads SMNVEV (reference sequence). V shed 8 bases and J shed 1 base, with 14 bases lying between them. This CDR3 is built from 14 residues. The CDR3 DNA reads as TGTGCCAGCTCCTGGGGGGACCAGAACACTGAAGCTTTCTTT. Protein: CASSWGDQNTEAFF.

The CDR3 nucleotides read TGTGCCAGCAGTTTTGGGTTTTATGGCTACACCTTC. Amino acids: CASSFGFYGYTF. The rearrangement links TRBV28 to TRBJ1-2; no firm D call. The CDR3 is 12 residues long. Germline-derived CDR1 and CDR2 are MDHEN and SYDVKM. Trimming removed 3 bases from V and 5 bases from J, with 7 bases in between.

This chain connects TRBV11-3 to TRBJ2-2; 8 bases fit TRBD2. In germline, CDR1 is SGHNT, CDR2 YENEEA. After removal of 1 base from V and 6 bases from J, the junction contained 7 bases not matched to a gene. The CDR3 length is 16 residues. DNA for the CDR3: TGTGCCAGCAGCTTAGGACCCGGGGGGGGTGCCGGGGAGCTGTTTTTT. Protein: CASSLGPGGGAGELFF. Variable domain in full (rest from reference TRBV11-3 and TRBJ2-2): EAGVVQSPRYKIIEKKQPVAFWCNPISGHNTLYWYLQNLGQGPELLIRYENEEAVDDSQLPKDRFSAERLKGVDSTLKIQPAELGDSAVYLCASSLGPGGGAGELFFGEGSRLTVL.

The rearrangement joins TRBV5-6 to TRBJ1-5; no clear D gene. Germline V gene data show CDR1 as SGHDT and CDR2 as YYEEEE. The length of the CDR3 is 16 residues. V was shortened by 0 bases and J by 0 bases, with 10 bases between the two germline ends. The CDR3 bases are TGTGCCAGCAGCTTGGTTCGGTCTTATAGCAATCAGCCCCAGCATTTT. Amino acids: CASSLVRSYSNQPQHF.

A few counts support this clonotype. The V call is TRBV6-5, the J call TRBJ2-3, with 7 bases fitting TRBD2. Germline-derived CDR1 and CDR2 are MNHEY and SVGAGI. This CDR3 comprises 14 residues. The junction had 5 bases not matched to a gene; V was cut back by 4 bases and J by 4 bases. CDR3 in amino acids: CASSWGGRSDTQYF. The CDR3 nucleotides are TGTGCCAGCAGTTGGGGGGGTAGGTCAGATACGCAGTATTTT.

This clonotype was seen a few times. The chain recombines TRBV27 with TRBJ2-2; 11 nucleotides agree with TRBD1. From germline, CDR1 is MNHEY and CDR2 SMNVEV (reference sequence). This CDR3 spans 16 amino acids. V was pared by 2 bases and J by 6 bases, with 5 bases of the junction left unmatched. The CDR3 nucleotides read TGTGCCAGCAGTTTAGAGGGACAGGGGGTCGCCGGGGAGCTGTTTTTT. Its translation is CASSLEGQGVAGELFF.

In its sample, this clonotype was seen a few times. This chain links TRBV6-5 with TRBJ1-1; D remains unclear. This CDR3 comprises 13 residues. Trimming shortened V by 4 bases and J by 0 bases, and 6 bases separated the two germline ends. Germline CDR1 reads MNHEY; CDR2 reads SVGAGI. The CDR3 spells CASSFRMNTEAFF. The CDR3 region has the DNA TGTGCCAGCAGTTTCCGGATGAACACTGAAGCTTTCTTT.

The J gene is TRBJ2-1, the V gene TRBV7-2; D is perhaps TRBD2 (6 bases). The CDR3 loop spans 18 amino acids. Germline V CDR1 and CDR2: SGHTA, FQGNSA. Trimming took off 5 bases at V and 0 bases at J, with 20 bases between the two ends. The DNA of the CDR3 is TGTGCCAGCAGCCATCCCGTGGAGGGCGGTAGCTCCTACAATGAGCAGTTCTTC. This sequence encodes CASSHPVEGGSSYNEQFF.

The rearrangement links TRBV27 to TRBJ2-1; D is undetermined. The CDR3 loop spans 13 amino acids. CDR1 MNHEY and CDR2 SMNVEV come from the germline V gene (reference sequence). Trimming took off 5 bases at V and 0 bases at J, with 5 bases between the two ends. The CDR3 nucleotides read TGTGCCAGCAGTCGTATCTCCTACAATGAGCAGTTCTTC. Translation: CASSRISYNEQFF.

This clonotype was observed many times. This rearrangement joins TRBV7-3 to TRBJ2-1; TRBD2 aligns across 11 bases. V shed 2 bases, J shed 7 bases, and the junction held 1 base outside the gene matches. The germline V gene has CDR1 SGHTA and CDR2 FQGTGA. The CDR3 runs to 14 residues. In DNA, the CDR3 is TGTGCCAGCAGCTTATTAGCGGGGGGGAATGAGCAGTTCTTC. Its protein product is CASSLLAGGNEQFF.

The rearrangement links TRBV27 to TRBJ2-3; D uncertain. V was trimmed by 3 bases and J by 6 bases, leaving 10 bases between them. The length of the CDR3 is 13 residues. The germline gives CDR1 MNHEY, CDR2 SMNVEV (reference sequence). CDR3 bases: TGTGCCAGCAGTTTGGGGTTCCGGGATACGCAGTATTTT. Translation: CASSLGFRDTQYF.

The CDR3 reads CASRPGDSGNTIYF. The CDR3 DNA sequence: TGTGCCAGCCGTCCCGGGGACTCTGGAAACACCATATATTTT. The chain is built from TRBV27 and TRBJ1-3; no reliable D call. Deletions cut 8 bases from V and 0 bases from J, with 11 bases between. Per germline, CDR1 MNHEY and CDR2 SMNVEV (reference sequence). CDR3 length: 14 amino acids.

The chain couples TRBV13 to TRBJ1-3, with TRBD1 matching 10 bases. The germline V gene has CDR1 PRHDT and CDR2 FYEKMQ (reference sequence). J gave up 4 bases and V 5 bases, and 8 bases lay outside the gene matches. This CDR3 contains 16 residues. This chain's CDR3 is CASSTWTGGNGNTIYF. The CDR3 DNA follows: TGTGCCAGCAGCACCTGGACAGGGGGTAACGGAAACACCATATATTTT.

This clonotype was seen a handful of times. The J gene is TRBJ2-7, the V gene TRBV3-1; D remains unclear. Germline lookup yields CDR1 LGHDT and CDR2 YNNKEL (reference sequence). V lost 1 base and J lost 6, with 4 bases in between. The CDR3 sequence is 11 residues long. In DNA form, the CDR3 reads TGTGCCAGCAGCCAAGGGGCCGAGCAGTACTTC. Protein: CASSQGAEQYF.

The table lists this clonotype with a few counts. The chain combines TRBV5-1 with TRBJ1-1; 7 nucleotides line up with TRBD1. Germline trimming cut 5 bases from V and 3 bases from J; bases unmatched to any gene: 10. Germline values: CDR1 SGHRS, CDR2 YFSETQ. This CDR3 has 15 amino acids. CDR3 in amino acids: CASRGIQGPYTEAFF. The CDR3 DNA reads TGCGCCAGCAGGGGAATACAGGGGCCGTACACTGAAGCTTTCTTT.

This sequence joins TRBV15 and TRBJ2-1; the D call may be TRBD1 or TRBD2 (6 bases each). The CDR3 length is 16 residues. The V gene's germline CDR1 is LNHNV and CDR2 YYDKDF (reference sequence). V shed 0 bases and J shed 7 bases, with 16 bases lying between them. The CDR3: CATSRERTGAGNEQFF. Written as DNA, the CDR3 is TGTGCCACCAGCAGAGAACGGACGGGGGCAGGGAATGAGCAGTTCTTC.